These 8 T cell receptor beta chains originate from one sample sequenced in a study of tumor and adjacent non-tumor tissue in lung cancer. This sample's RNA came from whole unsorted tissue. This non-tumor lung sample came from over 3 cm beyond the tumor edge. The library came from three nested PCR rounds adapted from ARM-PCR protocols. TCRdb reprocessed the multiplex PCR reads via MiXCR and lists one record per CDR3 protein. The data show nearly 50,000 distinct CDR3 sequences, 55% to 65% seen once. Sequenced material: distant non-tumor lung tissue. These receptors were obtained from an older woman with non-small cell lung cancer.

This clonotype was seen once. Without the conserved terminal phenylalanine or tryptophan, this CDR3 likely stems from a read error. The V and J genes are TRBV12-5 and TRBJ1-1; the match to TRBD1 covers 8 bases. CDR1 LGHNT and CDR2 FRNRAP come from the germline V gene. This CDR3 region has 12 residues. The ends lost 1 base at V and 11 bases at J; junction bases unmatched: 3. This CDR3 is CASGLGQGRAFS. The DNA of the CDR3 is TGTGCTAGTGGTTTGGGACAGGGGAGGGCTTTCTCT.

As for this clonotype: One junction end does not reproduce the germline sequence, and a read error may be involved. The chain carries TRBV29-1 and TRBJ1-5; TRBD1 is a possible D gene (6 bases). The length of the CDR3 is 13 residues. Germline loops: CDR1 SQVTM, CDR2 ANQGSEA. CDR3 protein: CSVGTINNQPQHF. CDR3 coding DNA: TGCAGCGTCGGGACAATTAACAATCAGCCCCAACATTTT.

About this clonotype itself: The CDR3 does not close with the conserved phenylalanine or tryptophan, likely indicating a read error. The J gene is TRBJ1-1, the V gene TRBV11-3, with D unresolved. The germline gives CDR1 SGHNT, CDR2 YENEEA. This CDR3 comprises 13 residues. The CDR3 loop reads CASSFPHDTGAFY. The CDR3 region has the DNA TGTGCCAGCAGCTTTCCACACGACACTGGAGCTTTCTAT.

Notes on this clonotype: Mismatch with germline at one junction end may stem from a read error. This chain joins TRBV4-2 and TRBJ2-1, with 10 bases lining up with TRBD2. CDR3 length equals 17 residues. CDR1 and CDR2 from the germline V gene are LGHNA and YNFKEQ. For the CDR3, the DNA is TGTGCCAGTAGCCCAGAGGCGGGACTAGCGTTTTACAATGAGCAGTTCTTC. Protein product: CASSPEAGLAFYNEQFF.

Notes on this clonotype: The junction does not match germline at one end; this may be a read error. The chain recombines TRBV4-2 with TRBJ2-2; TRBD2 matches 8 bases. The CDR3 length is 18 residues. Germline loops: CDR1 LGHNA, CDR2 YNFKEQ. CDR3 residues: CASSQESAGAADTGELLF. The CDR3 DNA reads as TGTGCCAGCAGCCAAGAGTCAGCGGGAGCCGCGGACACCGGGGAGCTGCTTTTT.

As regards this clonotype: An end of the junction does not agree with germline; a read error may underlie this. This chain's CDR3 is CSVTPSRHNEQLF. The CDR3, as DNA: TGCAGCGTTACCCCTAGTAGGCACAATGAGCAGCTCTTC. The rearrangement links TRBV29-1 to TRBJ2-1; no firm D call. CDR3 length: 13 amino acids. The germline V gene encodes CDR1 SQVTM and CDR2 ANQGSEA.

Turning to this clonotype: A read error is possible here, since a much larger clone lies one base away. The chain is built from TRBV20-1 and TRBJ2-3, with D uncertain. CDR1 and CDR2 from the germline V gene are DFQATT and SNEGSKA (reference sequence). This CDR3 spans 11 amino acids. Between the trimmed V and J ends, which lost 8 bases and 4 bases, there was a span of 10 bases. The CDR3 sequence: CSSRRSDTQYF. The CDR3 DNA reads as TGCAGTTCTCGGCGCTCAGATACGCAGTATTTT.

This clonotype was detected only a few times. This sequence may be a read error, since a much larger clone differs from it by one base. CDR3 in DNA: TGTGCCAGCAGCTTACGCGAACCGGAGCGTGGGGTCGAGCAGTACTTC. This gives the protein CASSLREPERGVEQYF. V and J are TRBV7-3 and TRBJ2-7; D is ambiguous. V lost 2 bases, J lost 6 bases, and 20 bases lay in between. The CDR3 consists of 16 residues. CDR1 SGHTA and CDR2 FQGTGA come from the germline V gene.